This TCR beta chain was recovered during a study of T cell responses to AZD1222 COVID-19 vaccine. Trimming stripped 4 bases from V and 4 bases from J, with 10 bases between. Germline CDR1 and CDR2: MNHEY and SVGAGI. The CDR3 has 13 residues. This clone was seen a few times. TCRdb's copy holds only in-frame clones and misses some; the assay was immunoSEQ multiplex PCR. The sample lists 150,000 or so clones; 90% were seen once. The receptor's source is an adult who received the AZD1222 COVID-19 vaccine. The rearrangement links TRBV6-5 to TRBJ1-2; the D gene is possibly TRBD1 (6 bases). This specimen consisted of peripheral blood, obtained 28 days after the second AZD1222 dose. The CDR3 nucleotides read TGTGCCAGCAGTTCGTCGGACAGCTATGGCTACACCTTC. It codes for CASSSSDSYGYTF.